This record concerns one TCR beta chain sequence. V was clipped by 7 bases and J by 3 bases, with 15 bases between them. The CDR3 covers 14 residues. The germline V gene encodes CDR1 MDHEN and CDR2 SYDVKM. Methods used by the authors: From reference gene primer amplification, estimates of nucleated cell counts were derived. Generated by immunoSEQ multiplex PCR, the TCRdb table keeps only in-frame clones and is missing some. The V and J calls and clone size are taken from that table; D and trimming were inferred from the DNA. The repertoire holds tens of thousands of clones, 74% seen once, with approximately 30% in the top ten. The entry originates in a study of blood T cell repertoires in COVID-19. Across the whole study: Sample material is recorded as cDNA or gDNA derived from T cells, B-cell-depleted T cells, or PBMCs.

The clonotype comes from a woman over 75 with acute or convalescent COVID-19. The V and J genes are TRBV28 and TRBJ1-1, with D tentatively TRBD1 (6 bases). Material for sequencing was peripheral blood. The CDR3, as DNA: TGTGCCAGCATTTGGGGGCAATCGGACACTGAAGCTTTCTTT. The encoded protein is CASIWGQSDTEAFF.